There are a few counts of the clone carrying this T cell receptor beta chain. Antigen unknown. The data stem from a study of cytomegalovirus exposure and HLA in healthy donors. The study's findings and limits: The study labeled more than 150 TCR beta chains cytomegalovirus-associated.

This CDR3 contains 14 residues. Losses at the gene ends were 4 bases for V and 5 bases for J; bases not matched to a gene: 7. CDR1 and CDR2 (germline): MNHNY, SVGAGI (reference sequence). PCR used 60 Vbeta primers and 13 Jbeta primers. Measured with immunoSEQ multiplex PCR; TCRdb has only the in-frame clones, and not every one. The sample has approximately 150,000 clones; roughly 80% are singletons. The donors were healthy bone marrow donors. The J gene is TRBJ1-1, the V gene TRBV6-6; TRBD1 matches at 7 bases. The sequence came from a man in his late teens or twenties in good health and CMV-seronegative. The sequenced sample consisted of PBMCs. The CDR3 DNA reads TGTGCCAGCAGTTTATCAGGGGGAGAAACTGAAGCTTTCTTT. Its translation is CASSLSGGETEAFF.